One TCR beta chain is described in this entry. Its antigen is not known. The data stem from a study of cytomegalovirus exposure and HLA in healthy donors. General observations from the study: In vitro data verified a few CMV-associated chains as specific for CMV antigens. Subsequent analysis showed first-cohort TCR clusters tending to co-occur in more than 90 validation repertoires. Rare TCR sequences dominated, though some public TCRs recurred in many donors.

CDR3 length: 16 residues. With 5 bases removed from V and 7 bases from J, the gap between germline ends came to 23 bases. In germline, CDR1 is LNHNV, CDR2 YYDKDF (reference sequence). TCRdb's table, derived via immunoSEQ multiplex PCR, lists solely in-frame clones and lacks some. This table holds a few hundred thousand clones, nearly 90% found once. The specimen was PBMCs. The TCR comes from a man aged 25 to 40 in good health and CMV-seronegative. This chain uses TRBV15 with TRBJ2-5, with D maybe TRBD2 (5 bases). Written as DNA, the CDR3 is TGTGCCACCAGCGCCACTGGGGAGTTTGGCCTCCGGACCCAGTACTTC. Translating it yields CATSATGEFGLRTQYF.